This T cell receptor beta chain was retrieved from a study of cytomegalovirus exposure and HLA in healthy donors. Overall study results and limits: The classifier reportedly diagnosed cytomegalovirus status with high specificity and sensitivity. The authors excluded some V segments, including TRBV6-2 and TRBV6-3, as indistinguishable. The study reported that TCR beta sequences accurately predicted HLA-A and HLA-B alleles in most subjects.

At sampling all donors were nominally healthy, likely with unrecorded immune exposures. In the PCR, 60 Vbeta and 13 Jbeta primers were used. Some clones are missing from TCRdb's copy, which holds only in-frame ones; the method was immunoSEQ multiplex PCR. The top ten hold more than 4% of the sample, which has about 150,000 clones, about 82% seen once. Worth noting for this clone: Its target is unknown.

V gave up 5 bases and J gave up 8 bases, with 18 bases separating them. CDR3 length equals 15 residues. The germline gives CDR1 SEHNR, CDR2 FQNEAQ (reference sequence). The sample taken for sequencing was PBMCs. The genes are TRBV7-9 and TRBJ1-4; a possible D gene is TRBD1 (5 bases). This receptor was obtained from a woman between 40 and 50 years old in good health and CMV-seropositive. The CDR3 loop reads CASSPGTKRGEKLFF. Written as DNA, the CDR3 is TGTGCCAGCAGCCCCGGGACCAAACGGGGGGAAAAACTGTTTTTT.